The present T cell receptor beta chain was sequenced within a study of regulatory T cells in long-lasting Graves disease. HTBI primers from iRepertoire and Arm-PCR of CDR3 regions yielded the TCR beta libraries. Each CDR3 protein gets one entry after TCRdb re-called the multiplex PCR reads with MiXCR. The sample records 200,000 to 250,000 distinct CDR3 sequences, about 18% being singletons. CDR3 size: 15 residues. Trimming removed 2 bases from V and 4 bases from J; junction bases left unmatched: 9. Germline loops: CDR1 DFQATT, CDR2 SNEGSKA (reference sequence). Findings and limits, study-wide: Accuracy might have suffered from few samples.

Notes on this clonotype: The antigen is undetermined.

Stated time point: newly diagnosed GD, antithyroid drugs for less than 3 months. The TCR library used RNA extracted from PBMCs. Patients hailed from an endocrinology department in Xi'an, China. The sequences come from peripheral blood mononuclear cells (PBMCs), collected at new diagnosis, from a patient treated with antithyroid drugs. This sequence originates from a female donor with Graves disease. This rearrangement joins TRBV20-1 to TRBJ2-3, with 7 bases fitting TRBD2. In nucleotides, the CDR3 is TGCAGTGCTAGACCGAGCGGGGTAACGGCAGATACGCAGTATTTT. Translated, it gives CSARPSGVTADTQYF.